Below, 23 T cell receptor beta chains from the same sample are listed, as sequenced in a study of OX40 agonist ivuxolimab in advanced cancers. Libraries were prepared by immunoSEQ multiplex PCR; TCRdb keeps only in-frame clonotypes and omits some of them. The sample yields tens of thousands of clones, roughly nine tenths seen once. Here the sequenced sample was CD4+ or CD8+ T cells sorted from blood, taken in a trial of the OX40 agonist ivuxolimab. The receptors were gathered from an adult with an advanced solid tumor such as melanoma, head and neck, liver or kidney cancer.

For the CDR3, the DNA is TGTGCCAGTAGTCTGGACAGGGGGCTTGGTGGCTACACCTTC. This sequence encodes CASSLDRGLGGYTF. V and J are TRBV19 and TRBJ1-2; 11 nucleotides align to TRBD1. The CDR3 covers 14 residues. V shed 5 bases, J shed 7 bases, and the junction held 6 bases outside the gene matches. Germline V gives CDR1 LNHDA, CDR2 SQIVND (reference sequence).

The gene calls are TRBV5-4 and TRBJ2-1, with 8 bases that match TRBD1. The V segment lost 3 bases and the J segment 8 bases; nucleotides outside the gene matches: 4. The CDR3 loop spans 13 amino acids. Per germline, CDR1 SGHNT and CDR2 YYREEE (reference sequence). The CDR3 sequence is CASSSGQGDEQFF. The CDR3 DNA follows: TGTGCCAGCAGCTCCGGACAGGGCGATGAGCAGTTCTTC. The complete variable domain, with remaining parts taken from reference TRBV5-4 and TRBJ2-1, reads ETGVTQSPTHLIKTRGQQVTLRCSSQSGHNTVSWYQQALGQGPQFIFQYYREEENGRGNFPPRFSGLQFPNYSSELNVNALELDDSALYLCASSSGQGDEQFFGPGTRLTVL.

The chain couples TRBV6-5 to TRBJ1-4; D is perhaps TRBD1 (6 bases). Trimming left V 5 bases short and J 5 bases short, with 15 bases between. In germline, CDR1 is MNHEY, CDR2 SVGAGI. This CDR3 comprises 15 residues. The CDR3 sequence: CASSPEWGLNEKLFF. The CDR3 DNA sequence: TGTGCCAGCAGTCCTGAGTGGGGGCTGAATGAAAAACTGTTTTTT.

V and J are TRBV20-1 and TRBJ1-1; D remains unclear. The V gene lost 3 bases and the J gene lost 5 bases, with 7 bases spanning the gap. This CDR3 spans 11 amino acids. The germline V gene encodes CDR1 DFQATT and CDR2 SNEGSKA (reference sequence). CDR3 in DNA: TGCAGTGCTAGGAAAGTGACTGAAGCTTTCTTT. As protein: CSARKVTEAFF.

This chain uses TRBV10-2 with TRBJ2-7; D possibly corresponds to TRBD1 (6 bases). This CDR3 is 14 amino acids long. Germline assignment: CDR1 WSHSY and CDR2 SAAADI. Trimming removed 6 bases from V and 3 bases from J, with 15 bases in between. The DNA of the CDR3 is TGCGCCAGCAGACCCAGGGGAGAAAGCTACGAGCAGTACTTC. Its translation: CASRPRGESYEQYF.

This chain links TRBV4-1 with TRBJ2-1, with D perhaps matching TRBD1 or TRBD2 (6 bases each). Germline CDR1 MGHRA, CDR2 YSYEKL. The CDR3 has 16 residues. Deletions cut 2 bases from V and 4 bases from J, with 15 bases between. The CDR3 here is CASSQFGRGLYNEQFF. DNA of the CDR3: TGCGCCAGCAGCCAATTTGGACGGGGGCTATACAATGAGCAGTTCTTC.

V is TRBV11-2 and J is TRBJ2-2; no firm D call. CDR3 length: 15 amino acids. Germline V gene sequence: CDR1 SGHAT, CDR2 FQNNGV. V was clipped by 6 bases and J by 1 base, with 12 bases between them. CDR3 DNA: TGTGCCAGCAGTAAAACAGAGTTGAACACCGGGGAGCTGTTTTTT. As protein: CASSKTELNTGELFF.

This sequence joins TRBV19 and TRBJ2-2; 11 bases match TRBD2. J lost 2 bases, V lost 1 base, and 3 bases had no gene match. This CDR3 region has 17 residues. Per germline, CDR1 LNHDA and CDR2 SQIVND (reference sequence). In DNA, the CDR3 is TGTGCCAGTAGTATAGGGGGACTAGCGGCTAACACCGGGGAGCTGTTTTTT. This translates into CASSIGGLAANTGELFF.

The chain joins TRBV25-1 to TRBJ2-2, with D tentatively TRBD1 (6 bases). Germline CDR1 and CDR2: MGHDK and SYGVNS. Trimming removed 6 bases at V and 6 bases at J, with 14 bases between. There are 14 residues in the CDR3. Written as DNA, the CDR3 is TGTGCCAGCAGGGGGGCAGGGTACTCCGGGGAGCTGTTTTTT. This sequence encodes CASRGAGYSGELFF.

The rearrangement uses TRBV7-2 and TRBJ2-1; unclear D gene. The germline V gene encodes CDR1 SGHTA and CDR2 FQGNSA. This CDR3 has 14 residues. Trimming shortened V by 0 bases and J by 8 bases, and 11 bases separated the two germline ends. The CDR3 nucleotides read TGTGCCAGCAGCTTAGCGGTAACAGTCCATGAGCAGTTCTTC. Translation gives CASSLAVTVHEQFF.

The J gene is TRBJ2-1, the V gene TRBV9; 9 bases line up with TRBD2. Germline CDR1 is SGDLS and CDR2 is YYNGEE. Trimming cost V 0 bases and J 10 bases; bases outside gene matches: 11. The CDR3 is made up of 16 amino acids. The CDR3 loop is CASSVAAGGNYGEQFF. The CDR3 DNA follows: TGTGCCAGCAGCGTAGCGGCGGGAGGGAACTACGGGGAGCAGTTCTTC.

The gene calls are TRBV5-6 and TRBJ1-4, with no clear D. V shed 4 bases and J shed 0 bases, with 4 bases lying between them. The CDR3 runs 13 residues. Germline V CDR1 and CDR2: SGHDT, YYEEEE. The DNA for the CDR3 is TGTGCCAGCAGCGCTACAACTAATGAAAAACTGTTTTTT. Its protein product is CASSATTNEKLFF.

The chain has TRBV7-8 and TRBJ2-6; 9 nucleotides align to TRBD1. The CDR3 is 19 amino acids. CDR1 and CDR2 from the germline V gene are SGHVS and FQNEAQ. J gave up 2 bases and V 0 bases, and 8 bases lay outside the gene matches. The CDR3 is CASSLAAYRGRAGANVLTF. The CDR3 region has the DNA TGTGCCAGCAGCTTAGCGGCGTACAGGGGGCGTGCTGGGGCCAACGTCCTGACTTTC.

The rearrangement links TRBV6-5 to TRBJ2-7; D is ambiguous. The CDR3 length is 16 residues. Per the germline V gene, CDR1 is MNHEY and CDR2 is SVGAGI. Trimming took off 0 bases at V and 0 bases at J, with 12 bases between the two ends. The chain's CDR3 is CASSYSQLSFSYEQYF. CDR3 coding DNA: TGTGCCAGCAGTTACTCGCAACTAAGCTTCTCCTACGAGCAGTACTTC.

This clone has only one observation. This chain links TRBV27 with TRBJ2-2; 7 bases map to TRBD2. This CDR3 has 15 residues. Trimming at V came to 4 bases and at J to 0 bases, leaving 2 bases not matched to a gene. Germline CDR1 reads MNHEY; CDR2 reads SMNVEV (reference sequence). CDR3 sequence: CASSSGTTNTGELFF. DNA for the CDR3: TGTGCCAGCAGTTCCGGGACTACGAACACCGGGGAGCTGTTTTTT.

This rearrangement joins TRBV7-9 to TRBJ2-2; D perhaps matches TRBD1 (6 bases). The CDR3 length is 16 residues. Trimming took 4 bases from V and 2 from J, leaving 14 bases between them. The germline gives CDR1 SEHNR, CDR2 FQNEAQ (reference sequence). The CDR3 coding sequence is TGTGCCAGCAGCTCTGCCCGGACAGTCAACACCGGGGAGCTGTTTTTT. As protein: CASSSARTVNTGELFF.

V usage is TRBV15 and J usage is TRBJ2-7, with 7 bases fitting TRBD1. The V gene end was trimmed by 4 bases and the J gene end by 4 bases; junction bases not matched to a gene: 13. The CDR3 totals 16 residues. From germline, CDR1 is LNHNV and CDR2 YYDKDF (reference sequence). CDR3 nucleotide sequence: TGTGCCACCAGCAATGATGGGACAGATGAGGATTACGAGCAGTACTTC. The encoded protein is CATSNDGTDEDYEQYF. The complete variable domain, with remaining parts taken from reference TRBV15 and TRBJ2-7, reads DAMVIQNPRYQVTQFGKPVTLSCSQTLNHNVMYWYQQKSSQAPKLLFHYYDKDFNNEADTPDNFQSRRPNTSFCFLDIRSPGLGDTAMYLCATSNDGTDEDYEQYFGPGTRLTVT.

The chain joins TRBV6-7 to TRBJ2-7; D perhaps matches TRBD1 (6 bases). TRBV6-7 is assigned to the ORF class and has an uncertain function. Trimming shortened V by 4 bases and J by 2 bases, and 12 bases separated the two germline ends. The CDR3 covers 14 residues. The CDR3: CASSSQGKAYEQYF. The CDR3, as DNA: TGTGCCAGCAGTTCACAGGGAAAGGCCTACGAGCAGTACTTC.

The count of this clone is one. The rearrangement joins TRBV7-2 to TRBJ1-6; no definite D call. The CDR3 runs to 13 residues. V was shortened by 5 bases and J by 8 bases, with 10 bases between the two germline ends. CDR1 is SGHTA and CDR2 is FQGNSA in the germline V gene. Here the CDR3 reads CASSPFWDSPLHF. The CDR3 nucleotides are TGTGCCAGCAGCCCCTTTTGGGATTCACCCCTCCACTTT.

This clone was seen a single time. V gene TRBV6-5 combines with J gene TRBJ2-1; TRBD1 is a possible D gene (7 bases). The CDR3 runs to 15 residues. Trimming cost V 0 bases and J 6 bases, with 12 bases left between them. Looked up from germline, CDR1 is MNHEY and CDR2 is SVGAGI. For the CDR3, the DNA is TGTGCCAGCAGTTACTCGAGACAGGGAGGCAATGAGCAGTTCTTC. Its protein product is CASSYSRQGGNEQFF.

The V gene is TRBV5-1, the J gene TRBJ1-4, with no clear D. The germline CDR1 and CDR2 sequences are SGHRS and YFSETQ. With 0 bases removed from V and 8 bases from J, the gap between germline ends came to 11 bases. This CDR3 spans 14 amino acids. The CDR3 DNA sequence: TGCGCCAGCAGCTTGGGCCCGGGAGGAGAAAAACTGTTTTTT. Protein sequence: CASSLGPGGEKLFF.

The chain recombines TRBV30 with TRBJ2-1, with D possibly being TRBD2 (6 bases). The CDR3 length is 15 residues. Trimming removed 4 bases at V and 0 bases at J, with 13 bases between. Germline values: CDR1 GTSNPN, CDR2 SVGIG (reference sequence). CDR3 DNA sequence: TGTGCCTGGACCCGGGACTCCTCCTCCTACAATGAGCAGTTCTTC. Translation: CAWTRDSSSYNEQFF.

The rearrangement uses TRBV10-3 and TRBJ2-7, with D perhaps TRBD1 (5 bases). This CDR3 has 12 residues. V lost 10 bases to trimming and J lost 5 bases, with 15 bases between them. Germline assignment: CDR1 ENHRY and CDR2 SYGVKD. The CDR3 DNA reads TGTGCCACCGCAATTACAGGAGACGAGCAGTACTTC. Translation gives CATAITGDEQYF.